The 19 T cell receptor beta chains reported below all come from one sample, sequenced in a study of T cell responses to AZD1222 COVID-19 vaccine. Method: immunoSEQ multiplex PCR; TCRdb's copy keeps in-frame clones and lacks some. The data hold about 160,000 clones, with about nine tenths observed a single time. This sample comprised peripheral blood, obtained on day 0 of AZD1222 vaccination. The receptors originated from an adult in good health.

The rearrangement uses TRBV30 and TRBJ2-3, with 9 bases that match TRBD2. The V gene's germline CDR1 is GTSNPN and CDR2 SVGIG (reference sequence). The V gene end was trimmed by 0 bases and the J gene end by 4 bases; junction bases not matched to a gene: 8. The CDR3 is made up of 16 amino acids. CDR3 sequence reads: CAWSVLGGGAPDTQYF. The CDR3 DNA reads as TGTGCCTGGAGTGTACTCGGCGGGGGGGCCCCAGATACGCAGTATTTT.

J is TRBJ2-3 and V is TRBV6-6, with TRBD2 matching 12 bases. CDR3 length: 14 amino acids. Germline values: CDR1 MNHNY, CDR2 SVGAGI (reference sequence). Trimming cost V 7 bases and J 3 bases; bases outside gene matches: 2. The CDR3 here is CASKTSGRTDTQYF. The CDR3 nucleotides are TGTGCCAGCAAGACTAGCGGGAGAACAGATACGCAGTATTTT.

In regard to this clone: This sample includes further DNA sequences coding for the same CDR3. V usage is TRBV29-1 and J usage is TRBJ1-1; no reliable D call. Germline CDR1 SQVTM, CDR2 ANQGSEA. CDR3 length: 12 residues. Trimming pared 4 bases from V and 0 bases from J, leaving 6 bases between. CDR3 nucleotides: TGCAGCGTTGGACGGATGAACACTGAAGCTTTCTTT. Its protein is CSVGRMNTEAFF.

The chain is built from TRBV28 and TRBJ1-3; 8 nucleotides agree with TRBD1. The CDR3 has 16 amino acids. With 4 bases clipped from V and 0 bases from J, the junction kept 5 bases outside the gene matches. The germline V gene has CDR1 MDHEN and CDR2 SYDVKM. CDR3 DNA: TGTGCCAGCAGTTCTCACAGGGGGAGCTCTGGAAACACCATATATTTT. Its translation: CASSSHRGSSGNTIYF.

This rearrangement joins TRBV7-2 to TRBJ2-5; 7 bases align to TRBD2. CDR1 and CDR2 from the germline V gene are SGHTA and FQGNSA. This CDR3 contains 12 residues. V trimming: 5 bases; J trimming: 7 bases; junction bases outside the gene matches: 4. The CDR3 region is CASSLTGGTQYF. The CDR3, as DNA: TGTGCCAGCAGCCTGACGGGGGGGACCCAGTACTTC. The entire variable domain, with the rest obtained from reference TRBV7-2 and TRBJ2-5, is as follows: GAGVSQSPSNKVTEKGKDVELRCDPISGHTALYWYRQSLGQGLEFLIYFQGNSAPDKSGLPSDRFSAERTGGSVSTLTIQRTQQEDSAVYLCASSLTGGTQYFGPGTRLLVL.

The chain employs TRBV5-6 and TRBJ1-6, with 9 bases matching TRBD1. The V segment lost 3 bases and the J segment 6 bases; nucleotides outside the gene matches: 7. CDR3 length: 16 amino acids. Germline assignment: CDR1 SGHDT and CDR2 YYEEEE. The CDR3 spells CASSWIPGQGNSPLHF. Written as DNA, the CDR3 is TGTGCCAGCAGCTGGATACCGGGACAGGGTAATTCACCCCTCCACTTT.

The rearrangement joins TRBV7-2 to TRBJ1-3; 10 bases are a match to TRBD1. The germline V gene encodes CDR1 SGHTA and CDR2 FQGNSA. V trimming: 5 bases; J trimming: 3 bases; junction bases outside the gene matches: 4. The CDR3 has 15 amino acids. The CDR3 reads CASSPTGGLGNTIYF. For the CDR3, the DNA is TGTGCCAGCAGCCCGACAGGGGGCCTTGGAAACACCATATATTTT. The whole variable domain, remainder taken from reference TRBV7-2 and TRBJ1-3, is GAGVSQSPSNKVTEKGKDVELRCDPISGHTALYWYRQSLGQGLEFLIYFQGNSAPDKSGLPSDRFSAERTGGSVSTLTIQRTQQEDSAVYLCASSPTGGLGNTIYFGEGSWLTVV.

V usage is TRBV5-6 and J usage is TRBJ1-5; a weak D match, TRBD1 (5 bases). The V gene's germline CDR1 is SGHDT and CDR2 YYEEEE. Trimming removed 1 base from V and 3 bases from J, with 8 bases in between. The CDR3 runs 14 residues. As DNA, the CDR3 is TGTGCCAGCAGCTTGCTGGGGCACAATCAGCCCCAGCATTTT. Translated: CASSLLGHNQPQHF.

The chain recombines TRBV28 with TRBJ1-3; D not resolved. Trimming removed 3 bases at V and 2 bases at J, with 5 bases between. The CDR3 spans 13 residues. Germline CDR1 MDHEN, CDR2 SYDVKM. CDR3 sequence: CASSFTAGNTIYF. Here the CDR3 DNA reads TGTGCCAGCAGTTTCACAGCTGGAAACACCATATATTTT.

J is TRBJ1-2 and V is TRBV28; D not certain. Deletions cut 3 bases from V and 1 base from J, with 12 bases between. The V gene's germline CDR1 is MDHEN and CDR2 SYDVKM. CDR3 length: 15 amino acids. The CDR3 loop reads CASSFPEGFNYGYTF. The CDR3 coding sequence is TGTGCCAGCAGTTTCCCCGAAGGCTTTAACTATGGCTACACCTTC.

CDR3 sequence reads: CASNLGGVGASVEKLFF. As DNA, the CDR3 is TGTGCCAGCAACCTGGGGGGAGTGGGAGCATCGGTTGAAAAACTGTTTTTT. The chain employs TRBV7-2 and TRBJ1-4; D may be TRBD1 (5 bases). V was cut by 7 bases and J by 7 bases, with 25 bases left in between. CDR1 and CDR2 (germline): SGHTA, FQGNSA. This CDR3 comprises 17 residues.

The V call is TRBV6-1, the J call TRBJ2-3; D unclear. The V end was cut by 3 bases, the J end by 4 bases, with 14 bases between. The V gene's germline CDR1 is MNHNS and CDR2 SASEGT. The CDR3 has 15 amino acids. This CDR3 reads CASSDPLLGADTQYF. The CDR3 DNA sequence: TGTGCCAGCAGTGACCCCTTGTTGGGCGCAGATACGCAGTATTTT.

This chain uses TRBV4-3 with TRBJ2-7; 8 bases align to TRBD1. V lost 4 bases and J lost 7; bases outside the gene matches: 12. CDR3 length equals 15 residues. Germline V gene lookup returns CDR1 LGHNA and CDR2 YSLEER. CDR3 amino acids: CASSPEVQGAAEQYF. In DNA, the CDR3 is TGCGCCAGCAGCCCGGAGGTCCAGGGGGCTGCGGAGCAGTACTTC.

V and J are TRBV5-4 and TRBJ2-7; the D gene is possibly TRBD1 (5 bases). Germline CDR1 is SGHNT and CDR2 is YYREEE (reference sequence). V was pared by 0 bases and J by 4 bases, with 11 bases between. This CDR3 region has 14 residues. Written as DNA, the CDR3 is TGTGCCAGCAGCTTGGACCAGGGTCGGTACGAGCAGTACTTC. It codes for CASSLDQGRYEQYF.

This clone has only a few counts. V gene TRBV7-8 combines with J gene TRBJ2-3; D remains ambiguous. V was shortened by 5 bases and J by 4 bases, with 10 bases between the two germline ends. CDR3 length: 13 amino acids. CDR1 and CDR2 (germline): SGHVS, FQNEAQ. DNA of the CDR3: TGTGCCAGCAGCCCCATTATGGCAGATACGCAGTATTTT. Encoded protein: CASSPIMADTQYF.

The chain combines TRBV14 with TRBJ1-1; D unclear. The CDR3 length is 13 residues. Germline V CDR1 and CDR2: SGHDN, FVKESK. V shed 3 bases and J shed 0 bases, with 5 bases lying between them. As DNA, the CDR3 is TGTGCCAGCAGCCATGCGGTGAACACTGAAGCTTTCTTT. Its protein product is CASSHAVNTEAFF.

The J gene is TRBJ1-1, the V gene TRBV6-5; possibly TRBD1 for D (5 bases). Trimming removed 0 bases from V and 3 bases from J, with 11 bases in between. The CDR3 covers 15 residues. Germline V gene data show CDR1 as MNHEY and CDR2 as SVGAGI. The CDR3 bases are TGTGCCAGCAGTTACTCGAGAAAGGGACACACTGAAGCTTTCTTT. Its translation is CASSYSRKGHTEAFF.

This chain links TRBV6-5 with TRBJ1-6, with 10 bases aligning to TRBD1. Trimming at V came to 6 bases and at J to 8 bases, leaving 4 bases not matched to a gene. The CDR3 consists of 14 residues. The germline V gene encodes CDR1 MNHEY and CDR2 SVGAGI. The CDR3 nucleotides read TGTGCCAGCAGGAGACAGGGGGCGCATTCACCCCTCCACTTT. As protein: CASRRQGAHSPLHF.

This clone appeared a single time. The CDR3 protein is CASSEFLRGGYTF. CDR3 nucleotides: TGTGCCAGTAGTGAATTCCTTCGTGGTGGCTACACCTTC. The chain has TRBV19 and TRBJ1-2, with D hard to call. With 5 bases removed from V and 7 bases from J, the gap between germline ends came to 14 bases. The CDR3 runs to 13 residues. Germline V CDR1 and CDR2: LNHDA, SQIVND (reference sequence).